This T cell receptor (beta chain) was recovered during a study of blood T cell repertoires in COVID-19. Study at large: Samples came from the United States, Italy and Spain, spanning acute and convalescent COVID-19. T cells, B-cell-depleted T cells, or PBMCs provided the cDNA or gDNA that served as material.

Seattle patients were enrolled while actively infected and followed longitudinally. In the original analysis: Nucleated cell number was recorded as an estimate derived from reference gene primer amplification. Sequenced by immunoSEQ multiplex PCR; TCRdb stores in-frame clones only, minus some. Clonal size and the V and J genes are those of that table, whereas D and trimming came from the DNA. The sample shows over 150,000 clones, approximately 80% of them seen only once. Germline CDR1 is MNHEY and CDR2 is SMNVEV (reference sequence). The CDR3 is 15 residues long. V dropped 2 bases and J dropped 1 base, with 9 bases sitting between them.

The TCR comes from a woman older than 75 with COVID-19, enrolled during active disease. The material sequenced was peripheral blood. V is TRBV27 and J is TRBJ2-1, with D possibly TRBD2 on 5 matching bases. The CDR3 region is CASSLGRVSYNEQFF. CDR3 sequence (DNA): TGTGCCAGCAGTTTAGGGAGAGTTTCCTACAATGAGCAGTTCTTC.